Sequencing of this T cell receptor (beta chain) was carried out in a study of T cells in Graves' hyperthyroidism and ophthalmopathy. Study background: Before treatment of any kind, peripheral blood was taken at initial diagnosis.

The CDR3 is 22 residues long, counting both termini. Per germline, CDR1 MGHDK and CDR2 SYGVNS. General study results and limits: Stable hyperthyroidism was told apart from ophthalmopathy by a model built on 13 V-J features. Most clonotypes that expanded in the thyroid above 0.001 also showed up in blood.

On this clonotype: Its antigen is undetermined. The limits of the CDR3 on the DNA are not certain, so only TCRdb's listed CDR3 is given.

From RNA transcripts, TCR beta CDR3 regions were amplified. When the TCR CDR3 underwent first-round RT-PCR, the HTBI primer set was used. TCRdb fed the multiplex PCR reads into MiXCR, producing one record per CDR3 protein. The sample has 40,000 or so distinct CDR3 sequences, around half seen once. The source material was blood. This clonotype was obtained from a woman between 50 and 59 years old with Graves' hyperthyroidism that later progressed to Graves' ophthalmopathy. This chain joins TRBV25-1 and TRBJ2-7. The chain's CDR3 is CASSIYLCSVESVGVPSYEQYF.